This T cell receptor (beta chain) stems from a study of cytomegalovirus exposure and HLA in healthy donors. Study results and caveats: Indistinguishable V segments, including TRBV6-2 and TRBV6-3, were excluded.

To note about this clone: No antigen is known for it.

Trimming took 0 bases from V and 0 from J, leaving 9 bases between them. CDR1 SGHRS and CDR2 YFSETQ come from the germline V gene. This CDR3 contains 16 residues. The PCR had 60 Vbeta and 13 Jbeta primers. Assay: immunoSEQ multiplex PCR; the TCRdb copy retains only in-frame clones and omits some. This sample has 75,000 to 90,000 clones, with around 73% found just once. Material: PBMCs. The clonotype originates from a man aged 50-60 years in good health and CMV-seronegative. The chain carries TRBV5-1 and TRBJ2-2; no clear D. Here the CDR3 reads CASSLGSRANTGELFF. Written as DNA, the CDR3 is TGCGCCAGCAGCTTGGGGAGCAGAGCGAACACCGGGGAGCTGTTTTTT.